This T cell receptor beta chain emerged from a study of spatial heterogeneity in lung cancer. Study context: Beta-chain sequences consistently outnumbered alpha-chain sequences in detection.

Described time point: sample taken at primary tumor resection. The donors were about 72 patients with non-small cell lung cancer that was early-stage and untreated. Unsorted whole RNA samples from tumor, nontumor lung or frozen PBMC were sequenced. This clonotype has a count of ten or more. Each TCR cDNA molecule bore a unique molecular identifier. A single record per CDR3 protein comes from TCRdb applying MiXCR to the 5' RACE reads. Of approximately 52,000 distinct CDR3 sequences listed, approximately 5.3% are singletons. Germline CDR1 reads SNHLY; CDR2 reads FYNNEI. CDR3 length equals 14 residues. Trimming took off 3 bases at V and 5 bases at J, with 8 bases between the two ends.

Sequences were derived from PBMCs, sampled at surgery. V and J are TRBV2 and TRBJ2-6; D is unresolved. The sequence was collected from a male donor with early-stage non-small cell lung cancer. CDR3 DNA: TGTGCCAGCAGTGAGTGGCTTCGGGCCAACGTCCTGACTTTC. Its protein product is CASSEWLRANVLTF.